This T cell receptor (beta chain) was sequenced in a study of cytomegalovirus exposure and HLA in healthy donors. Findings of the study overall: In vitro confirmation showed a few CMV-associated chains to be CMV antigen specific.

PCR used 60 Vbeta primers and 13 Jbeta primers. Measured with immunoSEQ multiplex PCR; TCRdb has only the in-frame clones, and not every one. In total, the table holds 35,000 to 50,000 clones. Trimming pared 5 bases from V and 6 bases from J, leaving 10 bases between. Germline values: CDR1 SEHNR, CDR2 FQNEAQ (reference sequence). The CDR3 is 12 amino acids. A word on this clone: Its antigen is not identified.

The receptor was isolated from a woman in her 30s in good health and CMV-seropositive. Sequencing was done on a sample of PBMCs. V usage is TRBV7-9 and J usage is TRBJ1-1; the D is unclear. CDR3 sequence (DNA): TGTGCCAGCAGCCCAAGAGGGTCTGAAGCTTTCTTT. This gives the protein CASSPRGSEAFF.